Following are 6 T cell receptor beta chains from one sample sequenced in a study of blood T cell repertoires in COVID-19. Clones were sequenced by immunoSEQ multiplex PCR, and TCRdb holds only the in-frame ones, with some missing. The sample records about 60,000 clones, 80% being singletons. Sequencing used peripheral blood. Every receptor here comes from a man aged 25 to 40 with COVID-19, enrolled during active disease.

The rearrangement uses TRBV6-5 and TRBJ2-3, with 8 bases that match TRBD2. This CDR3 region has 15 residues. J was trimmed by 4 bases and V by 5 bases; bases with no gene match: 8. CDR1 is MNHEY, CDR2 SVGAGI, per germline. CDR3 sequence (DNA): TGTGCCAGCAGTATTGGGACTAGGCCATCAGATACGCAGTATTTT. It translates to CASSIGTRPSDTQYF.

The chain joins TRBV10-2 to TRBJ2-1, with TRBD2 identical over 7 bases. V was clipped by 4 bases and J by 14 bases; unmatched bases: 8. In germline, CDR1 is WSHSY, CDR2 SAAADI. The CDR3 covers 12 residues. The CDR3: CASSGGRREKFF. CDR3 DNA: TGCGCCAGCAGTGGGGGTAGGCGGGAGAAGTTCTTC.

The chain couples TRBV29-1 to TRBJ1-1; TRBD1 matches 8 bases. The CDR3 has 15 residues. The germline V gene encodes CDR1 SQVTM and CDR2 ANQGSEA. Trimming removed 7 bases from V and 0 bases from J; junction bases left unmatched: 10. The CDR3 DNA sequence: TGCAGCGCTGGACAGGGCGGGGGCCTGAACACTGAAGCTTTCTTT. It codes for CSAGQGGGLNTEAFF.

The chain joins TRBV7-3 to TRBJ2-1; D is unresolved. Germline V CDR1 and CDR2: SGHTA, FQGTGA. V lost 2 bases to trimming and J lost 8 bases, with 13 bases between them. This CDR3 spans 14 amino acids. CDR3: CASSLLGFPDEQFF. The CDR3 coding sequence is TGTGCCAGCAGCTTACTCGGGTTCCCGGATGAGCAGTTCTTC.

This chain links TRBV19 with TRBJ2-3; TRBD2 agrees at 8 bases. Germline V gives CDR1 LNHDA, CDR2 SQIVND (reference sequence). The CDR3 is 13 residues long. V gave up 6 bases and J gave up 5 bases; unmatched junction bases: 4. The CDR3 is CASSGGAIDTQYF. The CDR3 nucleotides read TGTGCCAGTAGCGGGGGGGCTATAGATACGCAGTATTTT.

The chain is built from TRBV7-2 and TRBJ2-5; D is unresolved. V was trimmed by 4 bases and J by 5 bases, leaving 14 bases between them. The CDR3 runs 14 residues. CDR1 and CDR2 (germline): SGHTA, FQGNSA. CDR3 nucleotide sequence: TGTGCCAGCAGCTCAAGCCTGAGCAAGGAGACCCAGTACTTC. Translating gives CASSSSLSKETQYF.